These T cell receptor beta chains were read from a single sample in a study of CD8+CD57+ T cells in acquired aplastic anemia. A single record per CDR3 protein comes from TCRdb applying MiXCR to the reads. The top ten clones hold approximately 2.9% of a sample with about 180,000 distinct CDR3 sequences, around 45% of them seen once. The sequenced sample consisted of sorted CD4+, CD8+, or CD8+CD57+ T cells (not recorded which) from PBMCs. These receptors came from a human donor in good health. The CDR3 runs from the conserved cysteine through the conserved F or W. The D gene is left open where the match is weak. Part of the rows lack a size; the others show once, few, many or a class for expanded clones.

v_gene	j_gene	len	abundance	d_gene	CDR3nt	CDR3aa
TRBV20-1	TRBJ1-5	14	many	.	TGCAGTGCTAGGACAGTTGCTAGCAATCAGCCCCAGCATTTT	CSARTVASNQPQHF
TRBV10-1	TRBJ2-7	14	many	.	TGCGCCAGCATGCAACAGCGATCAGGCTACGAGCAGTACTTC	CASMQQRSGYEQYF
TRBV18	TRBJ2-1	14	few	.	TGTGCCAGCTCACGGGAGGGCCAGGGGTATGAGCAGTTCTTC	CASSREGQGYEQFF
TRBV10-3	TRBJ1-1	17	.	.	TGTGCCATCAGTGAGGGTCACCCCGGACGGTTGAACACTGAAGCTTTCTTT	CAISEGHPGRLNTEAFF
TRBV30	TRBJ1-1	13	few	.	TGTGCCTGGAGTGTACGTGGGTCGACTGAAGCTTTCTTT	CAWSVRGSTEAFF
TRBV29-1	TRBJ2-2	13	.	.	TGCAGCGGGGGGGGGCTGTACACCGGGGAGCTGTTTTTT	CSGGGLYTGELFF
TRBV20-1	TRBJ2-3	12	.	.	TGCAGTGCTCCCTTTGAATCAGATACGCAGTATTTT	CSAPFESDTQYF
TRBV9	TRBJ1-6	12	once	.	TGTGCCAGCAGCGTAGAGGGGGACCGTCTCCACTTT	CASSVEGDRLHF
TRBV28	TRBJ1-2	14	many	.	TGTGCCAGCAGCCCAGCGTCTTTGGACTATGGCTACACCTTC	CASSPASLDYGYTF
TRBV7-7	TRBJ2-7	12	.	.	TGTGCTAGCAGCTTAAATCTGGGGGAGCAGTGCTTC	CASSLNLGEQCF
TRBV3-1	TRBJ2-5	13	many	.	TGTGCCAGCAGCGCTAGGGGAGGAGAGACCCAGTACTTC	CASSARGGETQYF
TRBV9	TRBJ2-2	15	many	.	TGTGCCAGCAGCGAACAGGGAAAATTGTCCGGGGAGCTGTTTTTT	CASSEQGKLSGELFF
TRBV12-3/TRBV12-4	TRBJ2-1	16	few	.	TGTGCCAGCAGTGTTTGGTCCCGGGGCCCTGACAATGAGCAGTTCTTC	CASSVWSRGPDNEQFF
TRBV10-3	TRBJ2-5	14	few	.	TGTGCCATCAGCGAGGGGCTACCTGGGGCGTCCCAGTACTTC	CAISEGLPGASQYF
TRBV4-3	TRBJ2-1	14	many	TRBD2	TGCGCCAGCAGCCAGGGACTAGCGTCCAATGAGCAGTTCTTC	CASSQGLASNEQFF
TRBV24-1	TRBJ2-6	16	.	.	TGTGCCACCCGTATACACAGCTACTCTGGGGCCAACGTCCTGACTTTC	CATRIHSYSGANVLTF
TRBV9	TRBJ1-1	15	.	.	TGTGCCAGCAGCGTAGCTAAGGGGGGGAACACTGAAGCTTTCTTT	CASSVAKGGNTEAFF
TRBV9	TRBJ2-7	14	.	.	TGTGCCAGCAGCGTAACCCCGCAGACCTACGAGCAGTACTTC	CASSVTPQTYEQYF
TRBV7-9	TRBJ2-5	12	.	.	TGTGCCAGCAGCTTACTATCGGAGACCCAGTACTTC	CASSLLSETQYF
TRBV7-2	TRBJ1-5	13	.	.	TGTGCCAGCAGCTCCGACATAAGTCAGCCCCAGCATTTT	CASSSDISQPQHF
TRBV6-1	TRBJ2-5	14	many	.	TGTGCCAGCATCCGAGGGGCCCTCCAAGAGACCCAGTACTTC	CASIRGALQETQYF
TRBV6-1	TRBJ1-5	15	few	.	TGTGCCAGCAGTGAAGGTCGGGAGAGCAATCAGCCCCAGCATTTT	CASSEGRESNQPQHF
TRBV10-3	TRBJ1-5	12	.	TRBD1	TGTGCCGTTGGACAGGTTAATCAGCCCCAGCATTTT	CAVGQVNQPQHF
TRBV10-3	TRBJ2-5	14	many	TRBD1	TGTGCCACCGGGGACAGGGACCCCCGAGAGACCCAGTACTTC	CATGDRDPRETQYF
TRBV10-3	TRBJ1-3	14	.	.	TGTGCCACCAGGGACGTAGACTCTGGAAACACCATATATTTT	CATRDVDSGNTIYF
TRBV20-1	TRBJ2-3	11	many	.	TGCAGTGCCCCAAGTGGAGATACGCAGTATTTT	CSAPSGDTQYF
TRBV10-3	TRBJ2-3	13	.	.	TGTGCCATTTCGTCTCAGGGGATAGATACGCAGTATTTT	CAISSQGIDTQYF
TRBV12-3/TRBV12-4	TRBJ2-5	16	.	.	TGTGCCAGCAGTCCCCCCCGGGACAATTTTCGCGAGACCCAGTACTTC	CASSPPRDNFRETQYF
TRBV7-8	TRBJ2-7	17	few	TRBD2	TGTGCCAGCAGCCCTATGACTAGCGGGGGCCATGGGGGCGAGCAGTACTTC	CASSPMTSGGHGGEQYF
TRBV19	TRBJ2-7	13	.	.	TGTGCCAGTAATGTCAGGGGTCGGAACGAGCAGTACTTC	CASNVRGRNEQYF
TRBV7-3	TRBJ1-6	16	.	.	TGTGCCAGCAGCCTGGACAGCCTCGGATCAAATTCACCCCTCCACTTT	CASSLDSLGSNSPLHF
TRBV2	TRBJ2-2	15	.	TRBD1	TGTGCCAGCAGTAGGCGGACAGGTCGGTCAGGGGAGCTGTTTTTT	CASSRRTGRSGELFF
TRBV4-3	TRBJ2-1	14	many	TRBD2	TGCGCCAGCAGCCAAGAAAGGCTAGCGGGAGTTAGGTTCTTC	CASSQERLAGVRFF
TRBV20-1	TRBJ1-2	15	.	.	TGCAGTGCTAGAGAAGGGGCAGAAACTAACTATGGCTACACCTTC	CSAREGAETNYGYTF
TRBV6-1	TRBJ1-2	12	.	TRBD1	TGTGCCACCAGACAGGGCGGGAATGGCTACACCTTC	CATRQGGNGYTF
TRBV20-1	TRBJ1-6	15	.	TRBD1	TGCAGTGCTAGAGATGTGGACAGGGCCGATTCACCCCTCCACTTT	CSARDVDRADSPLHF
TRBV5-1	TRBJ2-1	13	many	TRBD1	TGCGCCAGCAGCCGGACAGGGAGAAATGAGCAGTTCTTC	CASSRTGRNEQFF
TRBV9	TRBJ2-5	16	many	TRBD2	TGTGCCAGCAGAAACGCCAAGCGGGAGGGTGCTGAGACCCAGTACTTC	CASRNAKREGAETQYF
TRBV20-1	TRBJ1-5	14	many	.	TGCAGTGCTAGAGAGGGCGGGGCTCGGCAGCCCCAGCATTTT	CSAREGGARQPQHF
TRBV7-3	TRBJ2-5	13	many	.	TGTGCCAGCAGCTTAGAGCGTAGAGAGACCCAGTACTTC	CASSLERRETQYF
TRBV29-1	TRBJ1-2	11	few	TRBD1	TGCACGGACAGGGATACCTATGGCTACACCTTC	CTDRDTYGYTF
TRBV20-1	TRBJ1-4	13	.	TRBD1	TGCAGTGCTGCGGGACAGGGTGTTGAAAAACTGTTTTTT	CSAAGQGVEKLFF
TRBV3-1	TRBJ2-3	15	many	.	TGTGCCAGCAGCCCATCCAGGGGTAGCACAGATACGCAGTATTTT	CASSPSRGSTDTQYF
TRBV10-2	TRBJ2-1	16	many	.	TGCGCCAGCAGTGAGGTAACTCAGTCCTCCTACAATGAGCAGTTCTTC	CASSEVTQSSYNEQFF
TRBV30	TRBJ1-5	14	.	.	TGTGCCTGGAGTGTGTCAGGGAACAATCAGCCCCAGCATTTT	CAWSVSGNNQPQHF
TRBV7-7	TRBJ2-7	14	.	TRBD2	TGTGCTAGCAGCCTACCCGGGACTAACTACGAGCAGTACTTC	CASSLPGTNYEQYF
TRBV28	TRBJ1-2	14	.	TRBD1	TGTGCCAGCAGCCCCGGGGGACAGGGATATGGCTACACCTTC	CASSPGGQGYGYTF
TRBV5-1	TRBJ2-1	15	many	TRBD2	TGCGCCAGCAGCTTACTAGCGGGAGTACCGACTGAGCAGTTCTTC	CASSLLAGVPTEQFF